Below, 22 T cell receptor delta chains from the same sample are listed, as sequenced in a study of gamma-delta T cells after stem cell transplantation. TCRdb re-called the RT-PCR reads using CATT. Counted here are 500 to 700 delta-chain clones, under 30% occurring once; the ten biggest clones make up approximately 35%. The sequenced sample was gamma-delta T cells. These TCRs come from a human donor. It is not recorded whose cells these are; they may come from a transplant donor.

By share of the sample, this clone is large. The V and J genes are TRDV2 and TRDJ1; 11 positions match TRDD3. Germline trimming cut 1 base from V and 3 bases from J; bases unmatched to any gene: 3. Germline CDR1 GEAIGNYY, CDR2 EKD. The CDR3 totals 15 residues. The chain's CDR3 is CACDTVGDTADKLIF. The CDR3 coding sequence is TGTGCCTGTGACACAGTGGGGGATACGGCCGATAAACTCATCTTT.

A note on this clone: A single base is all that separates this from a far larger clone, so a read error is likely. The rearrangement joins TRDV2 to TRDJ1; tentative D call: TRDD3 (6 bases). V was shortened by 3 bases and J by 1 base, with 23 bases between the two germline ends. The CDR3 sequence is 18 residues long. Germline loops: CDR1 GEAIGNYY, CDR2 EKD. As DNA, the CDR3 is TGTGCCTGTGACTCCGTTTCTACAGAAGGGGGACGCACCGATAAACTCATCTTT. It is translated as CACDSVSTEGGRTDKLIF.

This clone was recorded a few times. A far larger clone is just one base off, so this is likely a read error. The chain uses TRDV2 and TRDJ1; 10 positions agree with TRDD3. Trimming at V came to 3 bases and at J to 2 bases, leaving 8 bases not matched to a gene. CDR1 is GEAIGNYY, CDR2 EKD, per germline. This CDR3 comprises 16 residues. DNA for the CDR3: TGTGCCTGTGACGACTTTGGGGGATACCGTACCGATAAACTCATCTTT. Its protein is CACDDFGGYRTDKLIF.

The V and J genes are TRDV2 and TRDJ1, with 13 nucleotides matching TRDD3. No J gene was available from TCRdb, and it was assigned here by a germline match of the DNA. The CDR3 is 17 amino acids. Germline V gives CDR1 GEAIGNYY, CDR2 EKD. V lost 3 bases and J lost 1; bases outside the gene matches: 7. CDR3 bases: TGTGCCTGTGACTTACTGGGGGATACGGCGGGCACCGATAAACTCATCTTT. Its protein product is CACDLLGDTAGTDKLIF.

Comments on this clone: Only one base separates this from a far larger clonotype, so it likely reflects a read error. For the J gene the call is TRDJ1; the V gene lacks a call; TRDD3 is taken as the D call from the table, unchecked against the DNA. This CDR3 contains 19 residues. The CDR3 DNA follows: TGTGCCTGTGACACACTTCCTACTAGGGGAGAAGAGTTCACCGATAAACTCATCTTT. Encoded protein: CACDTLPTRGEEFTDKLIF.

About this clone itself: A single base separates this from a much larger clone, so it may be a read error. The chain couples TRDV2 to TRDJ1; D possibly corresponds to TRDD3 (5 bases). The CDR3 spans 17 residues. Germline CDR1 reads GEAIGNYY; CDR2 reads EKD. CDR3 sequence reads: CACDTVDKGGGPDTLIF. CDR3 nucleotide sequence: TGTGCCTGTGACACCGTGGACAAAGGGGGTGGGCCCGATACACTCATCTTT.

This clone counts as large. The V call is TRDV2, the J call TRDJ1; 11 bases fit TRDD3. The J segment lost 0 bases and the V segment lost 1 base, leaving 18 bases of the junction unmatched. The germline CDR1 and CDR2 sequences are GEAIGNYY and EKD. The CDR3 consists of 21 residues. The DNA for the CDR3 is TGTGCCTGTGACACTATGCATTTCTCTCTGGGGGATACTTCGTACACCGATAAACTCATCTTT. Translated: CACDTMHFSLGDTSYTDKLIF.

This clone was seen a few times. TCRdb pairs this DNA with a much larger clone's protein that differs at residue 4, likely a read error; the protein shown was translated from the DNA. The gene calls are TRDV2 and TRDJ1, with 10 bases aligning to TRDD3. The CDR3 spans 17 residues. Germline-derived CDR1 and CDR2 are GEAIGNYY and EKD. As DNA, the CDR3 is TGTGCCTGTGGCACCGTGTCCGGGGGATACGACACCGATAAACTCATCTTT. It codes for CACGTVSGGYDTDKLIF.

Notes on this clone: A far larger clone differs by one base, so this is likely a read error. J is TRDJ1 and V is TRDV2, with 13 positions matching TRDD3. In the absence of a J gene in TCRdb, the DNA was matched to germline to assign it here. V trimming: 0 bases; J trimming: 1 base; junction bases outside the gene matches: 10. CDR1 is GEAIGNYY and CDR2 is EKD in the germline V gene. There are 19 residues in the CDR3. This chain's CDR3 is CACDTVLLGDTSGTDKLIF. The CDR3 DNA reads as TGTGCCTGTGACACCGTTCTACTGGGGGATACGTCGGGCACCGATAAACTCATCTTT.

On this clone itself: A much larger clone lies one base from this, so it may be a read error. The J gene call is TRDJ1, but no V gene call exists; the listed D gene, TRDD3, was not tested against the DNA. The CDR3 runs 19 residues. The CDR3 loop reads CACDTLEDRKVRGTDKLIF. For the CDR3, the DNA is TGTGCCTGTGACACTTTGGAGGATAGAAAGGTTCGTGGAACCGATAAACTCATCTTT.

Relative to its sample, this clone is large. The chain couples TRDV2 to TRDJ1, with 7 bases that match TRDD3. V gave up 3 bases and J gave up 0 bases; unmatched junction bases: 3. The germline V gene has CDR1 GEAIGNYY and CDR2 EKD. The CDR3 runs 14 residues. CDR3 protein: CACDFLGDTDKLIF. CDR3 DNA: TGTGCCTGTGACTTCCTGGGGGACACCGATAAACTCATCTTT.

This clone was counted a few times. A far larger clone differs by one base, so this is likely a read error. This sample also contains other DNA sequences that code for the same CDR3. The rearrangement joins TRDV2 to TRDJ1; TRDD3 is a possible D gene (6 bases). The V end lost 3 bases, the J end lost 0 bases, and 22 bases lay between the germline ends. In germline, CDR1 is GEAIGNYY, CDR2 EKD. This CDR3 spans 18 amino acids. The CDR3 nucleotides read TGTGCCTGTGACTCCGTTTCTACAGAGGGGGGACACACCGATAAACTCATCTTT. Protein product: CACDSVSTEGGHTDKLIF.

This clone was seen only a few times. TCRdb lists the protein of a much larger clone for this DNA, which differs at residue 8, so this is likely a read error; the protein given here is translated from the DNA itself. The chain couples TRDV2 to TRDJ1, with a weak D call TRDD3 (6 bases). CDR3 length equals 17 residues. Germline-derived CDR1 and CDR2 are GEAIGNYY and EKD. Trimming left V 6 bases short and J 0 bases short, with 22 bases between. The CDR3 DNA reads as TGTGCCTGTTACTCAGTACTGAGGGATATGTACACCGATAAACTCATCTTT. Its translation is CACYSVLRDMYTDKLIF.

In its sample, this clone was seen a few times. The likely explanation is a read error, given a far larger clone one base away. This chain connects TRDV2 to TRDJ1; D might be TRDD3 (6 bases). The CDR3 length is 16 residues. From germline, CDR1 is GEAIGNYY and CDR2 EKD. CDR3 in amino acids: CARDAVLGKYTDKLIF. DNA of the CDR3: TGTGCCCGTGACGCCGTACTGGGAAAATACACCGATAAACTCATCTTT.

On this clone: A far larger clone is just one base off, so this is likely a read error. The CDR3 DNA is TGTGCCTGTGACCCGATGCGGGGGATTGAAAAACTCATCTTT. This sequence encodes CACDPMRGIEKLIF. This chain links TRDV2 with TRDJ1; 7 bases are a match to TRDD3. CDR1 and CDR2 from the germline V gene are GEAIGNYY and EKD. The CDR3 totals 14 residues. Trimming took 3 bases from V and 8 from J; bases not matched to a gene: 11.

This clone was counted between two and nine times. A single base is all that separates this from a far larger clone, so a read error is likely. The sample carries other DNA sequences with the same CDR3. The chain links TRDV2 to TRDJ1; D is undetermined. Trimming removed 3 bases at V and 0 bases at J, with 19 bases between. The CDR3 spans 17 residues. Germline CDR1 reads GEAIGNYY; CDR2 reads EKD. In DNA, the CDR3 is TGTGCCTGTGACCCCTTGCTGAGTGGGCCCTACACCGATAAACTCATCTTT. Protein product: CACDPLLSGPYTDKLIF.

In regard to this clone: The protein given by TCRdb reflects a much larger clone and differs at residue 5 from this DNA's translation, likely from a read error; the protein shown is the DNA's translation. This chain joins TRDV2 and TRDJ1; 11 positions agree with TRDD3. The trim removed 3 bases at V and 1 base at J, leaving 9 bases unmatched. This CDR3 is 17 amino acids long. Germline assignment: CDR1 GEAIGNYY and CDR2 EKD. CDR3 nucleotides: TGTGCCTGTGACTACCTGGGGGATACTCCCGGCACCGATAAACTCATCTTT. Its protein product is CACDYLGDTPGTDKLIF.

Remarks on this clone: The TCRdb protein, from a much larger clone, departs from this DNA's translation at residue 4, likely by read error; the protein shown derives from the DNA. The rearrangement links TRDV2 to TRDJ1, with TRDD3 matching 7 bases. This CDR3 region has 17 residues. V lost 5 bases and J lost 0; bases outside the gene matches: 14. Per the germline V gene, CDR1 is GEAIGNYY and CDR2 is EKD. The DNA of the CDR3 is TGTGCCTGTGGCCCCGTGCAACCTGGGGGTTACACCGATAAACTCATCTTT. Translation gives CACGPVQPGGYTDKLIF.

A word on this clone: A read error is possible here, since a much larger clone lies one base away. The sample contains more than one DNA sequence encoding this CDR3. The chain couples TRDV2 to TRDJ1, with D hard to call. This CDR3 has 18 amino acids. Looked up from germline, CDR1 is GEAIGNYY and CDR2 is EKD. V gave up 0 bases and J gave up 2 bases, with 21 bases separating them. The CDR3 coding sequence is TGTGCCTGTGACACCGTGAGTGGATCACTCCCCCGTACCGATAAACTCATCTTT. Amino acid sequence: CACDTVSGSLPRTDKLIF.

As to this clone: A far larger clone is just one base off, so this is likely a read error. CDR3 bases: TGTGCCTGTGACACCGTAAGTACTGGGGGATACACGTACACCGATAAACTCATCTTT. Its protein product is CACDTVSTGGYTYTDKLIF. The J gene is TRDJ1, while no V gene call was made; the table assigns TRDD3, which was not confirmed against the DNA. This CDR3 contains 19 residues.

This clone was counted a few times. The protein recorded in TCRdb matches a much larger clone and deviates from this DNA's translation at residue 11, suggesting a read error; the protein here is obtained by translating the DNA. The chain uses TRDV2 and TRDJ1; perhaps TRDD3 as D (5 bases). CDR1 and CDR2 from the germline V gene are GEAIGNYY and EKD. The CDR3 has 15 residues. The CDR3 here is CACDTVGTYTVKLIF. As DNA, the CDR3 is TGTGCCTGTGACACCGTGGGGACATACACCGTTAAACTCATCTTT.

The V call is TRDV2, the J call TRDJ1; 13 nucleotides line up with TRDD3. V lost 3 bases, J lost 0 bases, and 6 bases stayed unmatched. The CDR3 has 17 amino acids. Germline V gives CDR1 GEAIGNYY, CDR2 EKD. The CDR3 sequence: CACDPILGDTHTDKLIF. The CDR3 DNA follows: TGTGCCTGTGACCCTATACTGGGGGATACGCACACCGATAAACTCATCTTT.